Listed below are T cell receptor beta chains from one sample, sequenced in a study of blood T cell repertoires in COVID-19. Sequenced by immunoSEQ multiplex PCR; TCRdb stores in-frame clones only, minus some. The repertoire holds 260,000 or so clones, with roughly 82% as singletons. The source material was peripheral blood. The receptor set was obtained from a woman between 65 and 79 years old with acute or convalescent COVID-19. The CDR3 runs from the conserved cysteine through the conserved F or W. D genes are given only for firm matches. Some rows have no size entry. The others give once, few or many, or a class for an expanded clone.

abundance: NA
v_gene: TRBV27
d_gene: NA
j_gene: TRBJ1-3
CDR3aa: CASSLRSGNTIYF
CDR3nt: TGTGCCAGCAGTCTACGCTCTGGAAACACCATATATTTT

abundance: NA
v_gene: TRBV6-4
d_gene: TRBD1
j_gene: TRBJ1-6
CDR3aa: CASSEVGQGRSPLHF
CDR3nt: TGTGCCAGCAGCGAGGTGGGACAGGGGCGTTCACCCCTCCACTTT

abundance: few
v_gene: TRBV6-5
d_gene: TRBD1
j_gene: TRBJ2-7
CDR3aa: CASSNRQGGPYEQYF
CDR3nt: TGTGCCAGCAGTAACAGACAGGGGGGGCCCTACGAGCAGTACTTC

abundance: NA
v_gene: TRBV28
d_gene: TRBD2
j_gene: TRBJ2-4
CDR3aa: CASSQSSGGIKNIQYF
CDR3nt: TGTGCCAGCAGTCAATCTAGCGGGGGGATCAAAAACATTCAGTACTTC

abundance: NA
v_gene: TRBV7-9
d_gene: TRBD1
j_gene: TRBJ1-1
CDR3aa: CASSLGQINTEAFF
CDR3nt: TGTGCCAGCAGCTTGGGACAGATAAACACTGAAGCTTTCTTT

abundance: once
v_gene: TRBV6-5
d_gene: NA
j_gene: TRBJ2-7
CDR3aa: CASSSSTGSYEQYF
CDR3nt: TGTGCCAGCAGCAGCTCGACAGGATCTTACGAGCAGTACTTC

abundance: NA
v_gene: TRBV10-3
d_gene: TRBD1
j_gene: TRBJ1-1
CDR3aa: CAISAGTGNTEAFF
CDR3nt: TGTGCCATCAGTGCGGGGACAGGGAACACTGAAGCTTTCTTT

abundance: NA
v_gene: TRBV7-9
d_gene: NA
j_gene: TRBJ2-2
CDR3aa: CASSLARGGMNTGELFF
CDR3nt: TGTGCCAGCAGCTTAGCGCGAGGCGGGATGAACACCGGGGAGCTGTTTTTT

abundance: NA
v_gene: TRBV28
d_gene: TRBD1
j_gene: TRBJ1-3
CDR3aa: CASSSEKTGKSGNTIYF
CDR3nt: TGTGCCAGCAGTTCGGAGAAGACAGGGAAAAGTGGAAACACCATATATTTT

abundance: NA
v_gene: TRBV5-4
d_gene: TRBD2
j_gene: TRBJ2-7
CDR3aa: CASSLGRGNSYEQYF
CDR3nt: TGTGCCAGCAGCCTGGGGCGGGGGAACTCCTACGAGCAGTACTTC

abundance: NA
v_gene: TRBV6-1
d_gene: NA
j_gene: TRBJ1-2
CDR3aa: CASSEHHFGGPFYGYTF
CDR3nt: TGTGCCAGCAGTGAACACCATTTCGGGGGGCCATTCTATGGCTACACCTTC

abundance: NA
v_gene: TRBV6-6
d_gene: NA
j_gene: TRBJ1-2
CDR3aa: CASSPTEAYGYTF
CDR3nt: TGTGCCAGCAGTCCCACCGAGGCCTATGGCTACACCTTC

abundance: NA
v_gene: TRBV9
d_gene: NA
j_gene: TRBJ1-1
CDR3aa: CASSPGDGLNTEAFF
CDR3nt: TGTGCCAGCAGCCCGGGGGACGGATTGAACACTGAAGCTTTCTTT

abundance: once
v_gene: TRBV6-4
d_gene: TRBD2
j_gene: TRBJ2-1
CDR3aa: CASRPTSGGQYNEQFF
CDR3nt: TGTGCCAGCAGGCCTACTAGCGGGGGGCAATACAATGAGCAGTTCTTC

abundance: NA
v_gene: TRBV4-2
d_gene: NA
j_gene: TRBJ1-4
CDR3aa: CASSPDWLNEKLFF
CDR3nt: TGTGCCAGCAGCCCCGATTGGCTGAATGAAAAACTGTTTTTT

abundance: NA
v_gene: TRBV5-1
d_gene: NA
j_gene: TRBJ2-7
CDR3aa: CASSLDTGRLVEQYF
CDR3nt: TGCGCCAGCAGCTTGGATACAGGAAGGTTAGTCGAGCAGTACTTC

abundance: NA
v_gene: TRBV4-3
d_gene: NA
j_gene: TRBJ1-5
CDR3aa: CASSQEASTSNQPQHF
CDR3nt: TGCGCCAGCAGCCAAGAGGCATCCACCAGCAATCAGCCCCAGCATTTT

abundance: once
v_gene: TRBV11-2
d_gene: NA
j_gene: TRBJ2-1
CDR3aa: CASSLGRNEQFF
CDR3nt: TGTGCCAGCAGCTTAGGGAGGAATGAGCAGTTCTTC

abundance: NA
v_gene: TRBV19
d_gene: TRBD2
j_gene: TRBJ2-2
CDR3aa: CASRKPGLAGGLNTGELFF
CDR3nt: TGTGCCAGTAGGAAGCCGGGACTAGCGGGGGGGCTCAACACCGGGGAGCTGTTTTTT

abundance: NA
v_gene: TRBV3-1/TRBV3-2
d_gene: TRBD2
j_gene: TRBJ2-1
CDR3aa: CASSQVAGDYNEQFF
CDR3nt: TGTGCCAGCAGCCAAGTAGCGGGGGACTACAATGAGCAGTTCTTC

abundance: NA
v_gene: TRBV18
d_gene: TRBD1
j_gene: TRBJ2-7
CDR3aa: CASSLGTATYEQYF
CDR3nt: TGTGCCAGCTCACTCGGGACAGCTACCTACGAGCAGTACTTC

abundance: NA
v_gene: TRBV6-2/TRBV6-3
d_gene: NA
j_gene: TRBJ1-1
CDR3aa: CASSYSPGGLFATEAFF
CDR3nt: TGTGCCAGCAGTTACTCGCCCGGAGGCCTCTTTGCTACTGAAGCTTTCTTT

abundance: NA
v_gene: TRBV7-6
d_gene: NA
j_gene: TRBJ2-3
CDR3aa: CASSLGALITDTQYF
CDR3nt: TGTGCCAGCAGCTTAGGAGCACTTATCACAGATACGCAGTATTTT

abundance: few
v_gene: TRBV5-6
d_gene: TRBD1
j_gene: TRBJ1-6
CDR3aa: CASSYRQGRNSPLHF
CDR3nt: TGTGCCAGCAGCTATAGACAGGGAAGGAATTCACCCCTCCACTTT

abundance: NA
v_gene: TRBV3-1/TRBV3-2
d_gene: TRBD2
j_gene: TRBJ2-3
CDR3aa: CASSQDPGAGGRCTDTQYF
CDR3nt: TGTGCCAGCAGCCAAGACCCGGGAGCGGGGGGGCGGTGCACAGATACGCAGTATTTT

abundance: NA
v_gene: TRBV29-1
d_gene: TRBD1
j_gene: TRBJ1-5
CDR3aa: CSVSGTGGSSNQPQHF
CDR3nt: TGCAGCGTCTCCGGGACAGGGGGCTCAAGCAATCAGCCCCAGCATTTT

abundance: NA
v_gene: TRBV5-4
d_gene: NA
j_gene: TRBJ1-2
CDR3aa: CASSLDTAHYGYTF
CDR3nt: TGTGCCAGCAGCTTGGATACAGCTCATTATGGCTACACCTTC

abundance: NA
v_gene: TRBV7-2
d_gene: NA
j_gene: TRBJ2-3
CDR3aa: CASSLGASRLYTQYF
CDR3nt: TGTGCCAGCAGCTTAGGGGCTAGCCGGCTCTATACGCAGTATTTT

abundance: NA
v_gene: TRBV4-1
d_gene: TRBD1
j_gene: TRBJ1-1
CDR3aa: CASSQDRGTGGRTEAFF
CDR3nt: TGCGCCAGCAGCCAAGATCGGGGGACAGGGGGCCGGACTGAAGCTTTCTTT

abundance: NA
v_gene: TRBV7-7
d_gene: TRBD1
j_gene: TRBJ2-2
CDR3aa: CASSWGTGETGELFF
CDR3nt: TGTGCTAGCAGCTGGGGGACAGGGGAGACCGGGGAGCTGTTTTTT

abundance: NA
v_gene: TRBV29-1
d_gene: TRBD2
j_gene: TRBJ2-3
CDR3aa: CSVEGLAGGTDTQYF
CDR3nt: TGCAGCGTTGAAGGGCTAGCGGGTGGCACAGATACGCAGTATTTT

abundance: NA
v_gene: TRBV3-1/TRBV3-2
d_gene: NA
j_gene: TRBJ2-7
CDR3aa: CASSLDLANLYEQYF
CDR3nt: TGTGCCAGCAGTCTCGATCTGGCAAACCTCTACGAGCAGTACTTC

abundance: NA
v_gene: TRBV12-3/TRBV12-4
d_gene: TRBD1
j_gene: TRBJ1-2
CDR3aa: CASSSLQGLGYTF
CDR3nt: TGTGCCAGCAGCTCCTTACAGGGGCTTGGCTACACCTTC

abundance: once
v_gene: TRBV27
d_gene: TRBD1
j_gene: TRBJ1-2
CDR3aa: CASSLGANRGRGPNYGYTF
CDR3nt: TGTGCCAGCAGTTTAGGGGCTAACAGGGGGCGCGGGCCTAACTATGGCTACACCTTC

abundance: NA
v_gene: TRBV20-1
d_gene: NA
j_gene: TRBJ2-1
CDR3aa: CSVLRASIQFF
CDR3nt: TGCAGTGTCCTCAGGGCGTCAATTCAATTCTTC

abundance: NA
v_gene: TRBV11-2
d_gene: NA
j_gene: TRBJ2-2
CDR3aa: CASSFPLGGTGGELFF
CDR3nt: TGTGCCAGCAGCTTCCCATTAGGGGGTACGGGCGGGGAGCTGTTTTTT

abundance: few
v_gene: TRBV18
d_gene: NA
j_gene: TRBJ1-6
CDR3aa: CASSQTGMDSPLHF
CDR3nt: TGTGCCAGCTCACAAACAGGGATGGATTCACCCCTCCACTTT

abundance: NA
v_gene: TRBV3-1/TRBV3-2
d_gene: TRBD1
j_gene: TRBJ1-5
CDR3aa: CASSPTGSNQPQHF
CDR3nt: TGTGCCAGCAGCCCGACAGGGAGCAATCAGCCCCAGCATTTT

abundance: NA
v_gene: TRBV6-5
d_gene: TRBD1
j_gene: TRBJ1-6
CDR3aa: CASSTGQGVGSPLHF
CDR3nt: TGTGCCAGCAGTACGGGACAGGGGGTAGGTTCACCCCTCCACTTT

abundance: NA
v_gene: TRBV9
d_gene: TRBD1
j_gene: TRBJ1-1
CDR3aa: CASSVVGLGGGEAFF
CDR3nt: TGTGCCAGCAGCGTAGTAGGTTTAGGGGGCGGTGAAGCTTTCTTT

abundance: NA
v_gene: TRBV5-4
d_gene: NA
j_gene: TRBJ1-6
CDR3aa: CASRADLSADSPLHF
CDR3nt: TGTGCCAGCAGGGCCGACTTGAGTGCGGATTCACCCCTCCACTTT

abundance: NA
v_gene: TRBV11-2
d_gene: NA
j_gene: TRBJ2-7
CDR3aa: CASSLDHYEQYF
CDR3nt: TGTGCCAGCAGCTTAGACCACTACGAGCAGTACTTC

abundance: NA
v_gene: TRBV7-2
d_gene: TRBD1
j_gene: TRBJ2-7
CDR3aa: CASRGRDRGGEQYF
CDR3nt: TGTGCCAGCAGGGGCCGAGACAGGGGCGGCGAGCAGTACTTC

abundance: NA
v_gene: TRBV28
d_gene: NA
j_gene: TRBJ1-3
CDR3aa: CASSPAGGASGNTIYF
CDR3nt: TGTGCCAGCAGCCCGGCCGGGGGAGCATCTGGAAACACCATATATTTT

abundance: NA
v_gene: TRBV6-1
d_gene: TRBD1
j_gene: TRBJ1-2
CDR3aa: CASSDGQGQGYTF
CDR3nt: TGTGCCAGCAGTGACGGACAGGGGCAGGGCTACACCTTC

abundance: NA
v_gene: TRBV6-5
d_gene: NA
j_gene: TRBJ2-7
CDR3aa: CASKGARSSYEQYF
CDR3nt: TGTGCCAGTAAGGGAGCAAGGAGCTCCTACGAGCAGTACTTC